Listed here are 6 T cell receptor beta chains from one sample, sequenced in a study of T cells after yellow fever vaccination. TCRdb reprocessed the 5' RACE reads via MiXCR and lists one record per CDR3 protein. The sample gives around 530,000 distinct CDR3 sequences, around a sixth of which show up once; around 15% is in the top ten. Material: PBMCs, obtained 5 days after the first yellow fever vaccination. The origin of the receptors is a man aged 18 to 30 who received the YFV17D yellow fever vaccine.

This clonotype has a handful of counts. The chain combines TRBV5-1 with TRBJ1-2; 11 bases line up with TRBD1. The CDR3 consists of 15 residues. V was pared by 5 bases and J by 3 bases, with 6 bases of the junction left unmatched. Germline V lookup: CDR1 SGHRS, CDR2 YFSETQ. The chain's CDR3 is CASRAGTGGDYGYTF. CDR3 sequence (DNA): TGCGCCAGCAGGGCCGGGACAGGGGGTGACTATGGCTACACCTTC.

The rearrangement uses TRBV7-9 and TRBJ2-2; 9 bases agree with TRBD1. The germline gives CDR1 SEHNR, CDR2 FQNEAQ (reference sequence). The V gene end was trimmed by 4 bases and the J gene end by 7 bases; junction bases not matched to a gene: 7. The CDR3 is 15 amino acids. The CDR3 bases are TGTGCCAGCAGCTCACAGGGGGCTACGGTCGGGGAGCTGTTTTTT. This encodes CASSSQGATVGELFF.

Only a few counts were recorded for this clonotype. The chain has TRBV5-1 and TRBJ1-6; TRBD1 matches at 8 bases. Germline loops: CDR1 SGHRS, CDR2 YFSETQ. The length of the CDR3 is 16 residues. With 0 bases clipped from V and 5 bases from J, the junction kept 4 bases outside the gene matches. For the CDR3, the DNA is TGCGCCAGCAGCTTGGGACAGGGGAGCCATAATTCACCCCTCCACTTT. Protein: CASSLGQGSHNSPLHF. Supplemented by reference TRBV5-1 and TRBJ1-6, the full variable domain reads KAGVTQTPRYLIKTRGQQVTLSCSPISGHRSVSWYQQTPGQGLQFLFEYFSETQRNKGNFPGRFSGRQFSNSRSEMNVSTLELGDSALYLCASSLGQGSHNSPLHFGNGTRLTVT.

This clonotype was seen at least ten times. The J gene is TRBJ2-3, the V gene TRBV5-1, with D possibly matching TRBD2 (7 bases). With 4 bases removed from V and 6 bases from J, the gap between germline ends came to 27 bases. Germline assignment: CDR1 SGHRS and CDR2 YFSETQ. This CDR3 comprises 18 residues. CDR3 in DNA: TGCGCCAGCAGCCTCCGCCGTGGGGGGGCCCTGGTATCGGATACGCAGTATTTT. This codes for CASSLRRGGALVSDTQYF.

This clonotype was counted many times. This chain uses TRBV4-1 with TRBJ2-7, with D unclear. V dropped 0 bases and J dropped 3 bases, with 6 bases sitting between them. Germline V gene data show CDR1 as MGHRA and CDR2 as YSYEKL. The CDR3 runs 13 residues. The CDR3 region is CASSQEASYEQYV. In nucleotides, the CDR3 is TGCGCCAGCAGCCAAGAGGCCAGCTACGAGCAGTACGTC.

The chain has TRBV6-7 and TRBJ2-7; TRBD2 matches at 11 bases. TRBV6-7 belongs to the ORF category, with a function that is uncertain. The CDR3 is made up of 18 amino acids. V trimming: 0 bases; J trimming: 6 bases; junction bases outside the gene matches: 13. This CDR3 is CASSYSKQRLAGNCEQYV. CDR3 nucleotides: TGTGCCAGCAGTTACTCAAAACAACGACTAGCGGGGAACTGCGAGCAGTACGTC.